The 7 T cell receptor beta chains listed next were all sequenced from one sample in a study of blood T cell repertoires in COVID-19. Only in-frame clones appear in the TCRdb table, and some are missing; sequencing was by immunoSEQ multiplex PCR. Seen here are some 300,000 clones, approximately 85% observed once, and the top ten hold around 1%. Sequencing was carried out using PBMCs or T cells enriched from blood (not recorded which). These receptors were obtained from a woman aged 25 to 39 who had recovered from COVID-19.

This rearrangement joins TRBV27 to TRBJ1-4; 7 bases are a match to TRBD1. The CDR3 is 13 residues long. Germline CDR1 is MNHEY and CDR2 is SMNVEV (reference sequence). Germline trimming cut 5 bases from V and 11 bases from J; bases unmatched to any gene: 8. CDR3 coding DNA: TGTGCCAGCAGTCGGGCCGACAGGGAGAAACTGTTTTTT. As protein: CASSRADREKLFF.

CDR3 bases: TGTGCCAGCAGCTTAAGTTTTTCCGAGACAGGGGACGAGCAGTACTTC. Protein: CASSLSFSETGDEQYF. The V call is TRBV11-3, the J call TRBJ2-7; TRBD1 matches at 8 bases. The trim removed 2 bases at V and 5 bases at J, leaving 11 bases unmatched. Germline lookup yields CDR1 SGHNT and CDR2 YENEEA. This CDR3 has 16 amino acids. Looking up the rest from reference TRBV11-3 and TRBJ2-7 gives the full variable domain: EAGVVQSPRYKIIEKKQPVAFWCNPISGHNTLYWYLQNLGQGPELLIRYENEEAVDDSQLPKDRFSAERLKGVDSTLKIQPAELGDSAVYLCASSLSFSETGDEQYFGPGTRLTVT.

The rearrangement links TRBV9 to TRBJ2-7; D is unresolved. The germline V gene encodes CDR1 SGDLS and CDR2 YYNGEE. There are 14 residues in the CDR3. V was cut by 3 bases and J by 7 bases, with 17 bases left in between. CDR3 protein: CASSATSWVGEQYF. The CDR3 DNA follows: TGTGCCAGCAGCGCAACCTCATGGGTCGGGGAGCAGTACTTC.

The rearrangement uses TRBV28 and TRBJ1-2, with a weak D call TRBD1 (5 bases). This CDR3 contains 16 residues. V was trimmed by 4 bases and J by 3 bases, leaving 18 bases between them. CDR1 is MDHEN, CDR2 SYDVKM, per germline. The chain's CDR3 is CASSSPSGLGDYGYTF. Here the CDR3 DNA reads TGTGCCAGCAGTTCCCCCTCAGGGTTAGGGGACTATGGCTACACCTTC.

The J gene is TRBJ2-2, the V gene TRBV5-1, with a possible D match to TRBD2 (5 bases). V was trimmed by 2 bases and J by 1 base, leaving 15 bases between them. Germline V gene sequence: CDR1 SGHRS, CDR2 YFSETQ. The CDR3 sequence is 17 residues long. For the CDR3, the DNA is TGCGCCAGCAGCTTCCCCTTGGGTAGCGTGAACACCGGGGAGCTGTTTTTT. Translation gives CASSFPLGSVNTGELFF.

This clone was picked up one time. The chain combines TRBV7-2 with TRBJ1-2; D is uncertain. Germline V gives CDR1 SGHTA, CDR2 FQGNSA. The CDR3 has 13 residues. Trimming cost V 3 bases and J 2 bases, with 7 bases left between them. The CDR3 reads CASSFGENYGYTF. CDR3 bases: TGTGCCAGCAGCTTCGGGGAAAACTATGGCTACACCTTC.

The chain carries TRBV11-3 and TRBJ2-1; the match to TRBD2 covers 10 bases. This CDR3 spans 17 amino acids. The trim removed 0 bases at V and 7 bases at J, leaving 9 bases unmatched. The germline V gene encodes CDR1 SGHNT and CDR2 YENEEA. This CDR3 reads CASSLDSSGLADNEQFF. The CDR3 nucleotides read TGTGCCAGCAGCTTAGACAGTTCAGGACTAGCGGATAATGAGCAGTTCTTC.